Presented here are 25 T cell receptor beta chains from one specimen sequenced in a study of tumor-infiltrating lymphocytes in primary liver carcinoma (dated by TCRdb to about 2017). Without any cell sorting, total RNA and DNA were extracted together from around 20-30 mg of bulk tissue using the AllPrep DNA/RNA mini kit. The sequencing machine was an Illumina HiSeq 2500. Using a constant-region primer and ProtoScript II reverse transcriptase, TCRbeta-specific cDNA was reverse-transcribed from 450 to 650 ng total RNA. TCRbeta libraries were built with three nested multiplex PCR rounds, a slightly modified ARM-PCR procedure. Multiplex TRBV1-TRBV30 forward primers and a Cbeta reverse primer were used in the first two PCR rounds, each of which was run for around 9 cycles. TCRdb applied fastp at Q25 and MiXCR to the public reads, then kept only in-frame beta chains. Each CDR3 protein gets just one entry, which takes the most common genes and DNA from the rows behind it. This sample gives 75,000 to 80,000 distinct CDR3 sequences in total; about 75% of them show up just once. Jointly, the top ten make up less than 30% of the sample.

Sequencing was performed on tumor-adjacent normal liver tissue. Receptors originate from a man aged 35 to 55 with primary liver carcinoma and hepatitis B virus infection.

With respect to this clonotype: Given the absence of the conserved phenylalanine or tryptophan at the CDR3 end, a read error is likely. The chain couples TRBV5-4 to TRBJ2-7; 9 bases are a match to TRBD1. CDR1 SGHNT and CDR2 YYREEE come from the germline V gene (reference sequence). V shed 6 bases, J shed 1 base, and the junction held 5 bases outside the gene matches. This CDR3 region has 14 residues. The CDR3 DNA reads as TGTGCCAGCACCAAACAGGGGGCATCCTACGAGCAGTACCTC. This sequence encodes CASTKQGASYEQYL.

This sequence joins TRBV11-2 and TRBJ2-7, with 8 bases lining up with TRBD1. The CDR3 contains 16 residues. The ends lost 1 base at V and 3 bases at J; junction bases unmatched: 8. CDR1 is SGHAT and CDR2 is FQNNGV in the germline V gene. The CDR3 reads CASSLAGGPFDYEQYF. The CDR3, as DNA: TGTGCCAGCAGCTTAGCAGGGGGCCCCTTTGACTACGAGCAGTACTTC.

This clonotype showed up many times. J is TRBJ2-6 and V is TRBV12-3 or TRBV12-4; possible D gene TRBD2, 6 bases. V lost 5 bases and J lost 0, with 26 bases in between. This CDR3 region has 21 residues. CDR3 amino acids: CASSRTRLVPGRASGANVLTF. The CDR3 DNA follows: TGTGCCAGCAGTCGGACCCGACTAGTCCCCGGTCGGGCCTCTGGGGCCAACGTCCTGACTTTC.

As for this clonotype: Since no conserved phenylalanine or tryptophan closes the CDR3, a read error is the likely cause. This sequence joins TRBV11-1 and TRBJ2-1; D uncertain. This CDR3 region has 16 residues. V was shortened by 5 bases and J by 0 bases, with 14 bases between the two germline ends. The germline gives CDR1 SGHAT, CDR2 FQDESV (reference sequence). The DNA for the CDR3 is TGTGCCAGCAGCCTCCGGGTGGCGGACTCCTACAATGAGCAGTTCCTC. Protein product: CASSLRVADSYNEQFL.

On this clonotype: Here the CDR3 omits its conserved ending phenylalanine or tryptophan, so a read error is the likely source. Because the CDR3's place on the DNA is in doubt, the DNA is left out and the CDR3 is given as listed by TCRdb. The gene calls are TRBV6-6 and TRBJ2-7. In germline, CDR1 is MNHNY, CDR2 SVGAGI (reference sequence). With termini counted, the CDR3 has 12 amino acids. This chain's CDR3 is CASSYTIYEQYL.

This clonotype was seen at least ten times. The chain joins TRBV10-3 to TRBJ2-3; 12 bases are a match to TRBD2. V lost 0 bases, J lost 4 bases, and 2 bases stayed unmatched. Germline lookup yields CDR1 ENHRY and CDR2 SYGVKD. This CDR3 has 16 amino acids. The chain's CDR3 is CAISESGTSGPDTQYF. The CDR3 region has the DNA TGTGCCATCAGTGAGTCAGGGACTAGCGGGCCAGATACGCAGTATTTT.

In this sample, this clonotype turned up a few times. It may be a read error: a sequence one base away is much more abundant. The chain carries TRBV6-4 and TRBJ2-6; unclear D gene. This CDR3 contains 14 residues. The germline gives CDR1 MRHNA, CDR2 SNTAGT. In DNA form, the CDR3 reads TGTACCAGCAGTCAGGAAATTACGGCCAACGTCCTGACTTTC. It is translated as CTSSQEITANVLTF.

This clonotype turned up a few times. Mismatch with germline at one junction end may stem from a read error. The gene calls are TRBV4-1 and TRBJ2-2; tentatively, D is TRBD1 (8 bases). The CDR3 spans 16 residues. Germline V gene lookup returns CDR1 MGHRA and CDR2 YSYEKL. The CDR3, as DNA: TGTGCCAGCGGCCTGGGAGGGACAGGGAACACCGGGGAGCTGTTTTTT. It codes for CASGLGGTGNTGELFF.

As for this clonotype: One end of the junction is discordant with germline, which a read error may explain. V usage is TRBV5-4 and J usage is TRBJ2-3; a weak D match, TRBD1 (5 bases). Germline values: CDR1 SGHNT, CDR2 YYREEE (reference sequence). This CDR3 region has 14 residues. The CDR3: CASSFMQGTDTQYF. CDR3 coding DNA: TGTGCCAGCAGCTTCATGCAGGGTACCGATACGCAGTATTTC.

This clonotype has a single count. The chain joins TRBV28 to TRBJ2-1; 7 nucleotides agree with TRBD2. V lost 7 bases and J lost 3; bases outside the gene matches: 12. CDR3 length: 16 amino acids. Germline loops: CDR1 MDHEN, CDR2 SYDVKM. CDR3 sequence reads: CASIPPEWGGYNEQFF. The CDR3 DNA reads TGTGCCAGCATCCCCCCGGAATGGGGGGGCTACAATGAGCAGTTCTTC.

V and J are TRBV4-2 and TRBJ1-6; possibly TRBD1 for D (5 bases). The CDR3 contains 14 residues. Germline V CDR1 and CDR2: LGHNA, YNFKEQ. The V end lost 4 bases, the J end lost 9 bases, and 13 bases lay between the germline ends. The CDR3 here is CASSRDDRSSPLHF. CDR3 DNA: TGTGCCAGCAGCCGAGATGACAGATCTTCACCCCTCCACTTT.

This clonotype was detected many times. The chain combines TRBV24-1 with TRBJ2-7; 9 nucleotides align to TRBD2. V shed 3 bases and J 4 bases; nucleotides not matched to a gene: 9. CDR1 and CDR2 (germline): KGHDR, SFDVKD. CDR3 length equals 16 residues. This CDR3 reads CATSDPTGTSLYEQYF. The CDR3 coding sequence is TGTGCCACCAGTGATCCTACCGGGACTAGCTTATACGAGCAGTACTTC.

In the case of this clonotype: At one boundary the junction diverges from the germline segment, which might be a read error. The V and J genes are TRBV12-3 or TRBV12-4 and TRBJ2-1; no definite D call. The CDR3 extends over 14 amino acids. Here the CDR3 reads CVSSLLRSYNGQFF. For the CDR3, the DNA is TGTGTCAGCAGCCTCTTACGTTCCTACAATGGGCAGTTCTTC.

This clonotype has a handful of counts. The gene calls are TRBV5-1 and TRBJ1-1; no firm D call. Germline V gene lookup returns CDR1 SGHRS and CDR2 YFSETQ. The CDR3 sequence is 16 residues long. The ends were cut back, 7 bases at V and 0 bases at J, with 19 bases in the middle. CDR3 residues: CASQPGQNEMNTEAFF. CDR3 nucleotide sequence: TGCGCCAGCCAGCCCGGGCAGAATGAAATGAACACTGAAGCTTTCTTT. The full variable domain, rest sourced from reference TRBV5-1 and TRBJ1-1, is KAGVTQTPRYLIKTRGQQVTLSCSPISGHRSVSWYQQTPGQGLQFLFEYFSETQRNKGNFPGRFSGRQFSNSRSEMNVSTLELGDSALYLCASQPGQNEMNTEAFFGQGTRLTVV.

As concerns this clonotype: One end of the junction is discordant with germline, which a read error may explain. The chain links TRBV29-1 to TRBJ2-5; maybe TRBD1 (6 bases). The DNA end is a closer match to TRBJ2-1, so the J assignment may be wrong. The germline V gene has CDR1 SQVTM and CDR2 ANQGSEA. This CDR3 has 13 residues. CDR3 sequence reads: CCVETGTQGTQFF. DNA of the CDR3: TGCTGCGTGGAAACAGGGACACAAGGGACCCAGTTCTTC.

The table lists this clonotype with many counts. Germline is not matched at one junction end, which may reflect a read error. The chain links TRBV11-3 to TRBJ1-5; a possible D gene is TRBD1 (5 bases). The germline CDR1 and CDR2 sequences are SGHNT and YENEEA. The CDR3 totals 15 residues. CDR3 loop: CGSSLDLGVAQPQHF. The DNA of the CDR3 is TGTGGCAGCAGCTTAGATCTGGGGGTGGCTCAGCCCCAGCATTTT.

This clonotype was detected many times. The rearrangement uses TRBV7-9 and TRBJ2-1; 14 positions match TRBD2. Germline V gene lookup returns CDR1 SEHNR and CDR2 FQNEAQ (reference sequence). Trimming removed 5 bases from V and 7 bases from J; junction bases left unmatched: 10. CDR3 size: 17 residues. The CDR3 reads CASSIPTSGRGGNEQFF. DNA of the CDR3: TGTGCCAGCAGCATTCCGACTAGCGGGAGGGGGGGGAATGAGCAGTTCTTC.

In its sample, this clonotype was seen many times. The V and J genes are TRBV5-5 and TRBJ2-7; 10 nucleotides line up with TRBD2. The CDR3 extends over 15 amino acids. Per the germline V gene, CDR1 is SGHKS and CDR2 is YYEKEE (reference sequence). With 0 bases clipped from V and 3 bases from J, the junction kept 3 bases outside the gene matches. In DNA, the CDR3 is TGTGCCAGCAGCTTGGTAGCGGGAGGTCACTACGAGCAGTACTTC. Its protein is CASSLVAGGHYEQYF.

This clonotype was detected ten times or more. This chain links TRBV10-3 with TRBJ2-7; 10 bases align to TRBD2. Germline V lookup: CDR1 ENHRY, CDR2 SYGVKD. This CDR3 has 16 residues. V shed 3 bases and J 2 bases; nucleotides not matched to a gene: 7. DNA of the CDR3: TGTGCCATCAGTGACCCCTCTAGCGGGAGTCCCTACGAGCAGTACTTC. It codes for CAISDPSSGSPYEQYF.

J is TRBJ1-2 and V is TRBV11-1; no firm D call. This CDR3 is built from 13 residues. Germline-derived CDR1 and CDR2 are SGHAT and FQDESV (reference sequence). V gave up 3 bases and J gave up 4 bases, with 9 bases separating them. The CDR3 here is CASSLVHSYGYTF. In DNA, the CDR3 is TGTGCCAGCAGCTTGGTCCATAGCTATGGCTACACCTTC.

Of note for this clonotype: Its ends do not fully match the called genes, so a read error is possible. The chain uses TRBV7-9 and TRBJ2-2; D might be TRBD2 (5 bases). The CDR3 consists of 15 residues. The germline V gene encodes CDR1 SEHNR and CDR2 FQNEAQ (reference sequence). The CDR3 sequence is CASSFQPSSTGELLF. The CDR3 nucleotides read TGTGCCAGCAGCTTTCAACCTTCGAGCACCGGGGAGCTGCTTTTT.

This clonotype appeared a few times. This clone may be a read error of a much larger clone one base away. J is TRBJ2-2 and V is TRBV6-2 or TRBV6-3; weak D call: TRBD2 (5 bases). V was pared by 7 bases and J by 6 bases, with 9 bases between. There are 12 residues in the CDR3. CDR1 is MNHEY, CDR2 SVGEGT, per germline. As DNA, the CDR3 is TGTGCCAGCAATATGGGAGCCGGGGAGCTGTTTTTT. It is translated as CASNMGAGELFF.

Note on this clonotype: One end of the junction is discordant with germline, which a read error may explain. The gene calls are TRBV28 and TRBJ1-5; D is unresolved. CDR3 length: 13 residues. CDR1 is MDHEN, CDR2 SYDVKM, per germline. The CDR3 reads CASSRLTFQSQHF. CDR3 in DNA: TGTGCCAGCAGCAGACTCACGTTTCAGTCCCAGCATTTT.

As for this clonotype: At one boundary the junction diverges from the germline segment, which might be a read error. This sequence joins TRBV7-9 and TRBJ2-4, with D possibly matching TRBD2 (6 bases). Germline V gene data show CDR1 as SEHNR and CDR2 as FQNEAQ (reference sequence). This CDR3 contains 15 residues. The CDR3 DNA follows: TGTGTCAGCAGCTTCGGGAGAACGGCCAAAAACATTCAGTACTTC. Protein product: CVSSFGRTAKNIQYF.

This clonotype was observed a handful of times. The J gene is TRBJ2-1, the V gene TRBV28; no firm D call. Germline V CDR1 and CDR2: MDHEN, SYDVKM. Trimming stripped 7 bases from V and 9 bases from J, with 10 bases between. This CDR3 contains 11 residues. The DNA for the CDR3 is TGTGCCAGCACGAGTGGTATTGAGCAGTTCTTC. Translated, it gives CASTSGIEQFF.